This TCR beta chain was found in a study of cytomegalovirus exposure and HLA in healthy donors. Study in general: There were several hundred genotyped donors. Of these, 81% fell in the genetic ancestry cluster associated with self-reported Caucasian donors.

CDR1 KGHSH and CDR2 LQKENI come from the germline V gene. The V and J ends lost 3 bases and 5 bases, in that order; junction bases with no gene match: 8. This CDR3 comprises 15 residues. General observations from the study: In an earlier analysis, about 90% or about 30%: the productive usage of most TCR beta V segments. There were some V segments, including TRBV6-2 and TRBV6-3, excluded as indistinguishable. Analyzed later, association rates of TCRs varied across HLA loci, with DRB1 most and HLA-C fewest.

In regard to this clone: Its matching antigen is unknown.

Primers: 60 Vbeta forward and 13 Jbeta reverse. Sequencing used immunoSEQ multiplex PCR; TCRdb keeps in-frame clones, though not all of them. Seen here are about 130,000 clones, 70% to 80% observed once, and the top ten hold about 2.2%. V is TRBV18 and J is TRBJ2-5; TRBD1 matches at 8 bases. The receptor comes from a woman in her sixties in good health and CMV-seropositive. The sample comprised PBMCs. CDR3 protein: CASSPSGTGGETQYF. The DNA of the CDR3 is TGTGCCAGCTCACCCTCCGGGACAGGCGGGGAGACCCAGTACTTC.